This TCR beta chain is from a study of blood T cell repertoires in COVID-19. On the study more broadly: COVID-19 samples, acute and convalescent, were from the United States, Italy and Spain.

Original handling: The assay estimated nucleated cells by amplifying reference gene primers. Assay: immunoSEQ multiplex PCR; the TCRdb copy retains only in-frame clones and omits some. V, J and clone size are taken as reported in that table, and D and trimming were inferred from the DNA itself. The sample includes around 360,000 clones, roughly 86% of them seen just once. The germline V gene has CDR1 LNHNV and CDR2 YYDKDF (reference sequence). Trimming removed 0 bases at V and 7 bases at J, with 6 bases between. CDR3 size: 12 residues. The chain has TRBV15 and TRBJ1-2, with unresolved D. What was sequenced was PBMCs or T cells enriched from blood (not recorded which). This clonotype originated in a man aged 35-49 years in a cohort exposed to, infected with or recovered from COVID-19 (not recorded which). The CDR3 DNA reads as TGTGCCACCAGCAGAGACAGGTTTGGCTACACCTTC. It translates to CATSRDRFGYTF.